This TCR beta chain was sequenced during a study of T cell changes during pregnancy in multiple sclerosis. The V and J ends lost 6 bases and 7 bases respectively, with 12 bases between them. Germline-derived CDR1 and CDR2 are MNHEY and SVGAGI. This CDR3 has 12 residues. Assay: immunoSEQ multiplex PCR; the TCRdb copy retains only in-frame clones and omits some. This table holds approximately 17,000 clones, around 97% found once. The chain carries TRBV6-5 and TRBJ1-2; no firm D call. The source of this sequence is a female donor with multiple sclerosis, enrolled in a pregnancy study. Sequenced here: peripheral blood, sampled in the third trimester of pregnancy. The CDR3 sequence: CASSLGDTGYTF. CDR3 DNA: TGTGCCAGCAGCCTGGGAGACACTGGCTACACCTTC.